This passage covers 29 T cell receptor beta chains from one sample sequenced in a study of blood T cell repertoires in COVID-19 (dated by TCRdb to about 2020). The protocol used for the library was the immunoSEQ multiplex PCR assay. TCRdb provides this immuneACCESS table in a form limited to in-frame rearrangements. Some clones are lacking; in checked studies, under half of them reflect an unresolved V gene, and why the rest are absent is not known. The sample table contains about 200,000 clones; only one count was recorded for 84% of them. The top ten constitute roughly 3.2% of the sample. Sequencing used PBMCs or T cells enriched from blood (not recorded which). The receptors come from a woman in her thirties who had been exposed to COVID-19.

The rearrangement uses TRBV7-3 and TRBJ1-1, with D hard to call. The germline V gene has CDR1 SGHTA and CDR2 FQGTGA. The CDR3 runs 13 residues. Trimming stripped 2 bases from V and 7 bases from J, with 11 bases between. As DNA, the CDR3 is TGTGCCAGCAGCTTATACCAAGAGTATGAAGCTTTCTTT. Its translation: CASSLYQEYEAFF.

J is TRBJ1-1 and V is TRBV6-5; D might be TRBD1 (6 bases). Trimming left V 2 bases short and J 2 bases short, with 9 bases between. This CDR3 has 14 amino acids. CDR1 and CDR2 (germline): MNHEY, SVGAGI. The CDR3 is CASSYAGANTEAFF. The CDR3 DNA is TGTGCCAGCAGTTACGCAGGGGCCAACACTGAAGCTTTCTTT.

The chain uses TRBV5-6 and TRBJ2-7; no definite D call. From germline, CDR1 is SGHDT and CDR2 YYEEEE. V was shortened by 0 bases and J by 0 bases, with 7 bases between the two germline ends. This CDR3 has 14 residues. The CDR3 region is CASSLEDNSYEQYF. The CDR3 nucleotides read TGTGCCAGCAGCTTGGAAGACAACTCCTACGAGCAGTACTTC.

The V call is TRBV3-1 (or the pseudogene TRBV3-2), the J call TRBJ1-1, with a weak D call TRBD1 (5 bases). The V and J ends lost 0 bases and 5 bases respectively, with 13 bases between them. Germline values: CDR1 LGHDT, CDR2 YNNKEL (reference sequence). The CDR3 runs 15 residues. The CDR3 spells CASSQDQQGWTEAFF. The CDR3 coding sequence is TGTGCCAGCAGCCAAGATCAGCAGGGTTGGACTGAAGCTTTCTTT.

The chain joins TRBV7-6 to TRBJ2-5; 7 bases fit TRBD2. Germline-derived CDR1 and CDR2 are SGHVS and FNYEAQ. The CDR3 is 15 amino acids. The junction had 9 bases not matched to a gene; V was cut back by 3 bases and J by 5 bases. CDR3 sequence (DNA): TGTGCCAGCAGCTTTGAATCCAGGGAGGGGGAGACCCAGTACTTC. The encoded protein is CASSFESREGETQYF.

This chain joins TRBV7-9 and TRBJ1-5; tentatively, D is TRBD1 (6 bases). Looked up from germline, CDR1 is SEHNR and CDR2 is FQNEAQ (reference sequence). The CDR3 consists of 15 residues. The V gene lost 4 bases and the J gene lost 3 bases, with 13 bases spanning the gap. CDR3 DNA: TGTGCCAGCAGCTCGGACAGAGACTACAATCAGCCCCAGCATTTT. Translation: CASSSDRDYNQPQHF.

V and J are TRBV30 and TRBJ2-7; TRBD1 might be the D (6 bases). Trimming took off 2 bases at V and 2 bases at J, with 16 bases between the two ends. The CDR3 runs to 15 residues. In germline, CDR1 is GTSNPN, CDR2 SVGIG (reference sequence). Written as DNA, the CDR3 is TGTGCCTGGAGTTCAGGACAGACCCTGACCTACGAGCAGTACTTC. Protein product: CAWSSGQTLTYEQYF.

V is TRBV21-1 and J is TRBJ1-2; the D call of TRBD1 is as the table states it, not checked on the DNA. TRBV21-1 is reported as a pseudogene. The CDR3 covers 13 residues. This chain's CDR3 is CASTGDRIYGYTF. The DNA for the CDR3 is TGTGCCAGTACAGGGGATCGTATCTATGGCTACACCTTC.

V is TRBV5-1 and J is TRBJ1-1; tentatively, D is TRBD1 (6 bases). The V end was cut by 6 bases, the J end by 1 base, with 10 bases between. The CDR3 runs to 13 residues. Germline-derived CDR1 and CDR2 are SGHRS and YFSETQ. CDR3 sequence (DNA): TGCGCCAGCAATCAGGGGACGAACACTGAAGCTTTCTTT. Its protein is CASNQGTNTEAFF.

V gene TRBV30 combines with J gene TRBJ1-3; 8 bases map to TRBD1. The CDR3 totals 13 residues. V gave up 7 bases and J gave up 0 bases; unmatched junction bases: 2. CDR1 is GTSNPN, CDR2 SVGIG, per germline (reference sequence). CDR3: CASDRGSGNTIYF. The CDR3 DNA sequence: TGTGCCTCCGACAGGGGCTCTGGAAACACCATATATTTT.

This chain joins TRBV5-1 and TRBJ1-2; maybe TRBD1 (6 bases). The germline gives CDR1 SGHRS, CDR2 YFSETQ. The CDR3 totals 14 residues. The V end lost 3 bases, the J end lost 13 bases, and 22 bases lay between the germline ends. In nucleotides, the CDR3 is TGCGCCAGCAGCTGGACCCGGGACACAGTGCTAGTCACCTTC. This codes for CASSWTRDTVLVTF.

The rearrangement joins TRBV5-1 to TRBJ1-3, with D hard to call. Trimming left V 4 bases short and J 0 bases short, with 26 bases between. The CDR3 contains 20 residues. Per germline, CDR1 SGHRS and CDR2 YFSETQ. The CDR3 DNA reads TGCGCCAGCAGCGTGCCCTACAGAGATTCCGATGACCCCTCTGGAAACACCATATATTTT. Residues: CASSVPYRDSDDPSGNTIYF.

V and J are TRBV23-1 and TRBJ1-1, with 7 bases that match TRBD1. TRBV23-1 is sorted into the ORF group, with uncertain function. This CDR3 contains 14 residues. V gave up 4 bases and J gave up 5 bases; unmatched junction bases: 7. CDR3 bases: TGCGCCAGCAGTCCCTACTGCAGGGGGACTGAAGCTTTCTTT. This translates into CASSPYCRGTEAFF.

The CDR3 here is CASSYGTEDFYGYTF. CDR3 DNA: TGCGCCAGCAGCTACGGGACAGAAGATTTCTATGGCTACACCTTC. The chain links TRBV5-1 to TRBJ1-2; 7 bases map to TRBD1. Germline lookup yields CDR1 SGHRS and CDR2 YFSETQ. The trim removed 3 bases at V and 4 bases at J, leaving 9 bases unmatched. The CDR3 covers 15 residues.

V usage is TRBV7-8 and J usage is TRBJ2-1; 10 bases match TRBD1. This CDR3 contains 15 residues. Germline CDR1 reads SGHVS; CDR2 reads FQNEAQ. V lost 3 bases and J lost 8; bases outside the gene matches: 7. In nucleotides, the CDR3 is TGTGCCAGCAGCTTCCGGGACAGGGGCCGGGATGAGCAGTTCTTC. It codes for CASSFRDRGRDEQFF.

This rearrangement joins TRBV7-8 to TRBJ1-2, with D maybe TRBD1 (6 bases). CDR1 and CDR2 from the germline V gene are SGHVS and FQNEAQ. The CDR3 covers 14 residues. The V end lost 0 bases, the J end lost 1 base, and 6 bases lay between the germline ends. This chain's CDR3 is CASSLAQGNYGYTF. CDR3 coding DNA: TGTGCCAGCAGCTTAGCACAGGGTAACTATGGCTACACCTTC.

The V call is TRBV18, the J call TRBJ2-7, with 9 bases aligning to TRBD1. The V and J ends lost 4 bases and 3 bases, in that order; junction bases with no gene match: 4. The CDR3 runs to 14 residues. CDR1 is KGHSH and CDR2 is LQKENI in the germline V gene. The CDR3 sequence is CASSLTGQGYEQYF. The CDR3 nucleotides are TGTGCCAGCTCACTTACGGGACAGGGCTACGAGCAGTACTTC.

This clone was seen once. This rearrangement joins TRBV6-2 or TRBV6-3 to TRBJ1-1; possible D gene TRBD1, 6 bases. With 0 bases removed from V and 1 base from J, the gap between germline ends came to 9 bases. Germline V gene data show CDR1 as MNHEY and CDR2 as SVGEGT. The CDR3 runs 15 residues. CDR3 nucleotide sequence: TGTGCCAGCAGTTACTCCCTGACAGGGAACACTGAAGCTTTCTTT. Amino acids: CASSYSLTGNTEAFF.

The V call is TRBV7-4, the J call TRBJ1-4; no reliable D call. V was cut by 3 bases and J by 2 bases, with 4 bases left in between. Germline CDR1 reads SGHVT; CDR2 reads SQSDAQ. The CDR3 contains 13 residues. CDR3 nucleotides: TGTGCCAGCAGCTTCAGGACTAATGAAAAACTGTTTTTT. It is translated as CASSFRTNEKLFF. The full variable domain, its missing parts supplied by reference TRBV7-4 and TRBJ1-4, is GAGVSQSPRYKVAKRGRDVALRCDSISGHVTLYWYRQTLGQGSEVLTYSQSDAQRDKSGRPSGRFSAERPERSVSTLKIQRTEQGDSAVYLCASSFRTNEKLFFGSGTQLSVL.

The rearrangement joins TRBV27 to TRBJ1-1, with D tentatively TRBD1 (5 bases). From germline, CDR1 is MNHEY and CDR2 SMNVEV (reference sequence). Between the trimmed V and J ends, which lost 4 bases and 4 bases, there was a span of 10 bases. The CDR3 length is 13 residues. The CDR3 protein is CASSSGVGTEAFF. CDR3 DNA: TGTGCCAGCAGTTCGGGGGTCGGCACTGAAGCTTTCTTT.

This clone was seen just once. This chain uses TRBV28 with TRBJ2-1; 13 bases align to TRBD2. CDR1 is MDHEN and CDR2 is SYDVKM in the germline V gene. This CDR3 spans 19 amino acids. The J segment lost 5 bases and the V segment lost 2 bases, leaving 12 bases of the junction unmatched. CDR3 residues: CASSLSIGGTSGDNNEQFF. CDR3 DNA sequence: TGTGCCAGCAGTTTAAGCATCGGGGGGACTAGCGGGGATAACAATGAGCAGTTCTTC.

The V and J genes are TRBV7-2 and TRBJ2-2, with TRBD1 matching over 10 bases. The V gene's germline CDR1 is SGHTA and CDR2 FQGNSA. This CDR3 contains 15 residues. V was clipped by 1 base and J by 6 bases; unmatched bases: 2. The CDR3 reads CASSLVDRGPGELFF. The CDR3 DNA sequence: TGTGCCAGCAGCTTAGTCGACAGGGGGCCCGGGGAGCTGTTTTTT. Full variable domain (outside the CDR3, taken from reference TRBV7-2 and TRBJ2-2): GAGVSQSPSNKVTEKGKDVELRCDPISGHTALYWYRQSLGQGLEFLIYFQGNSAPDKSGLPSDRFSAERTGGSVSTLTIQRTQQEDSAVYLCASSLVDRGPGELFFGEGSRLTVL.

The chain joins TRBV19 to TRBJ1-2; 9 bases map to TRBD1. The CDR3 is 13 residues long. The J segment lost 4 bases and the V segment lost 5 bases, leaving 2 bases of the junction unmatched. Germline assignment: CDR1 LNHDA and CDR2 SQIVND (reference sequence). This CDR3 reads CASSQDRGYGYTF. The CDR3 DNA reads as TGTGCCAGTAGTCAGGACAGGGGCTATGGCTACACCTTC.

This chain links TRBV6-5 with TRBJ1-6; D unclear. V dropped 10 bases and J dropped 2 bases, with 12 bases sitting between them. The CDR3 runs 14 residues. From germline, CDR1 is MNHEY and CDR2 SVGAGI. CDR3 loop: CATGPGPYNSPLHF. The DNA of the CDR3 is TGTGCCACCGGTCCTGGGCCCTATAATTCACCCCTCCACTTT.

This chain connects TRBV2 to TRBJ1-5; 10 nucleotides line up with TRBD1. V dropped 6 bases and J dropped 7; count of bases not matched to a gene: 6. CDR1 SNHLY and CDR2 FYNNEI come from the germline V gene. This CDR3 has 14 amino acids. The CDR3 sequence is CASSTTGGHQPQHF. The CDR3 DNA follows: TGTGCCAGCAGCACGACAGGGGGCCACCAGCCCCAGCATTTT.

The chain combines TRBV6-5 with TRBJ2-7, with 9 bases that match TRBD1. The trim removed 8 bases at V and 6 bases at J, leaving 11 bases unmatched. There are 14 residues in the CDR3. The germline V gene encodes CDR1 MNHEY and CDR2 SVGAGI. This CDR3 reads CASATEGQGVEQYF. The DNA for the CDR3 is TGTGCCAGCGCGACCGAGGGACAGGGAGTCGAGCAGTACTTC.

This chain uses TRBV7-2 with TRBJ1-1, with TRBD1 as a possible D gene (5 bases). The germline gives CDR1 SGHTA, CDR2 FQGNSA. Trimming took 0 bases from V and 0 from J, leaving 14 bases between them. The CDR3 is made up of 17 amino acids. CDR3 protein: CASSLASTGWMNTEAFF. CDR3 DNA: TGTGCCAGCAGCTTAGCGAGCACAGGATGGATGAACACTGAAGCTTTCTTT. Drawing the rest from reference TRBV7-2 and TRBJ1-1, the complete variable domain is GAGVSQSPSNKVTEKGKDVELRCDPISGHTALYWYRQSLGQGLEFLIYFQGNSAPDKSGLPSDRFSAERTGGSVSTLTIQRTQQEDSAVYLCASSLASTGWMNTEAFFGQGTRLTVV.

This clone was counted a single time. The chain uses TRBV10-3 and TRBJ1-6, with D possibly matching TRBD1 (5 bases). Deletions cut 8 bases from V and 10 bases from J, with 18 bases between. The CDR3 spans 14 residues. Germline CDR1 reads ENHRY; CDR2 reads SYGVKD. The CDR3 sequence: CAIRGTDAGSPLHF. The CDR3 bases are TGTGCCATCCGGGGGACTGATGCTGGGTCACCCCTCCACTTT.

This chain links TRBV6-5 with TRBJ1-1; D may be TRBD1 (5 bases). The V and J ends lost 6 bases and 11 bases respectively, with 13 bases between them. Germline V gene sequence: CDR1 MNHEY, CDR2 SVGAGI. This CDR3 is 11 amino acids long. Here the CDR3 reads CASRPGNPAFF. CDR3 in DNA: TGTGCCAGCAGACCAGGGAATCCGGCTTTCTTT.